What follows are 17 T cell receptor beta chains derived from one specimen sequenced in a study of blood T cell repertoires in COVID-19. Assay: immunoSEQ multiplex PCR; the TCRdb copy retains only in-frame clones and omits some. The sample includes 70,000 to 95,000 clones, 90% to 95% of them seen just once. The sequenced material came from peripheral blood. The receptors shown here come from a human donor with active COVID-19. The donor label of this sample is uncertain.

The chain combines TRBV18 with TRBJ1-1, with TRBD1 identical over 10 bases. The germline CDR1 and CDR2 sequences are KGHSH and LQKENI. J was trimmed by 5 bases and V by 4 bases; bases with no gene match: 7. The CDR3 loop spans 15 amino acids. The CDR3 nucleotides are TGTGCCAGCTCACAACCGGGACAGGGGAGGACTGAAGCTTTCTTT. It translates to CASSQPGQGRTEAFF.

The chain carries TRBV19 and TRBJ1-1, with D hard to call. Germline CDR1 and CDR2: LNHDA and SQIVND (reference sequence). The length of the CDR3 is 13 residues. Trimming took 9 bases from V and 0 from J, leaving 11 bases between them. CDR3 DNA: TGTGCCAGCAAAACTGTATTGAACACTGAAGCTTTCTTT. Its translation: CASKTVLNTEAFF.

The rearrangement links TRBV12-5 to TRBJ2-2; D is unclear. Trimming pared 6 bases from V and 0 bases from J, leaving 5 bases between. Germline loops: CDR1 LGHNT, CDR2 FRNRAP. CDR3 size: 13 residues. The DNA for the CDR3 is TGTGCTAGTGGACATTCGAACACCGGGGAGCTGTTTTTT. Its protein is CASGHSNTGELFF. The full variable domain, in which reference TRBV12-5 and TRBJ2-2 provide the parts outside the CDR3, is DARVTQTPRHKVTEMGQEVTMRCQPILGHNTVFWYRQTMMQGLELLAYFRNRAPLDDSGMPKDRFSAEMPDATLATLKIQPSEPRDSAVYFCASGHSNTGELFFGEGSRLTVL.

Only a few counts were recorded for this clone. V is TRBV19 and J is TRBJ1-2; possibly TRBD1 for D (5 bases). The CDR3 has 13 residues. V was cut by 5 bases and J by 4 bases, with 11 bases left in between. Looked up from germline, CDR1 is LNHDA and CDR2 is SQIVND (reference sequence). The CDR3 DNA follows: TGTGCCAGTAGTCGCAAAACAGGCTATGGCTACACCTTC. Amino acids: CASSRKTGYGYTF. The whole variable domain, remainder taken from reference TRBV19 and TRBJ1-2, is DGGITQSPKYLFRKEGQNVTLSCEQNLNHDAMYWYRQDPGQGLRLIYYSQIVNDFQKGDIAEGYSVSREKKESFPLTVTSAQKNPTAFYLCASSRKTGYGYTFGSGTRLTVV.

The chain has TRBV27 and TRBJ1-2, with D hard to call. V shed 3 bases and J shed 2 bases, with 13 bases lying between them. This CDR3 has 15 residues. Germline-derived CDR1 and CDR2 are MNHEY and SMNVEV (reference sequence). The CDR3 nucleotides are TGTGCCAGCAGTTTTGGAGGAGAACCCAACTATGGCTACACCTTC. This encodes CASSFGGEPNYGYTF.

This clone was counted once. V and J are TRBV6-2 or TRBV6-3 and TRBJ2-1; 10 bases agree with TRBD1. The CDR3 covers 13 residues. CDR1 and CDR2 (germline): MNHEY, SVGEGT. J lost 6 bases, V lost 6 bases, and 2 bases had no gene match. The CDR3 bases are TGTGCCAGCAGCAGGACAGGGGGCAATGAGCAGTTCTTC. It codes for CASSRTGGNEQFF.

CDR3 in amino acids: CASRAQGGGYGYTF. CDR3 DNA: TGTGCCAGCAGGGCACAGGGGGGAGGCTATGGCTACACCTTC. The rearrangement uses TRBV28 and TRBJ1-2; TRBD1 matches at 8 bases. CDR1 is MDHEN, CDR2 SYDVKM, per germline. The J segment lost 4 bases and the V segment lost 6 bases, leaving 7 bases of the junction unmatched. CDR3 length equals 14 residues.

The chain combines TRBV13 with TRBJ2-1, with a possible D match to TRBD2 (6 bases). Trimming removed 5 bases at V and 10 bases at J, with 12 bases between. The germline gives CDR1 PRHDT, CDR2 FYEKMQ (reference sequence). The CDR3 runs 12 residues. This chain's CDR3 is CASSPRRGEQFF. The CDR3 DNA sequence: TGTGCCAGCAGCCCGCGCCGGGGGGAGCAGTTCTTC. Combining the CDR3 with reference TRBV13 and TRBJ2-1 gives the whole variable domain AAGVIQSPRHLIKEKRETATLKCYPIPRHDTVYWYQQGPGQDPQFLISFYEKMQSDKGSIPDRFSAQQFSDYHSELNMSSLELGDSALYFCASSPRRGEQFFGPGTRLTVL.

The J gene is TRBJ2-1, the V gene TRBV6-5; 11 nucleotides line up with TRBD2. Trimming removed 7 bases from V and 8 bases from J; junction bases left unmatched: 4. CDR1 is MNHEY and CDR2 is SVGAGI in the germline V gene. CDR3 size: 13 residues. CDR3 DNA sequence: TGTGCCAGCACCTTAGCGGGGGGGCATGAGCAGTTCTTC. It yields the protein CASTLAGGHEQFF.

A single count supports this clone. The V call is TRBV12-3 or TRBV12-4, the J call TRBJ2-5; D might be TRBD2 (5 bases). V shed 1 base and J shed 6 bases, with 9 bases lying between them. CDR3 length: 13 amino acids. The CDR3 sequence is CASSLGAEKTQYF. The CDR3 DNA is TGTGCCAGCAGTTTAGGAGCGGAGAAGACCCAGTACTTC.

The DNA for the CDR3 is TGTGCCAGTAGGCTAGCGGGAATGGGGGAGCTGTTTTTT. Protein: CASRLAGMGELFF. V usage is TRBV19 and J usage is TRBJ2-2; 9 bases line up with TRBD2. Germline-derived CDR1 and CDR2 are LNHDA and SQIVND (reference sequence). The CDR3 runs to 13 residues. V trimming: 6 bases; J trimming: 8 bases; junction bases outside the gene matches: 4. The whole variable domain, filled in from reference TRBV19 and TRBJ2-2, reads DGGITQSPKYLFRKEGQNVTLSCEQNLNHDAMYWYRQDPGQGLRLIYYSQIVNDFQKGDIAEGYSVSREKKESFPLTVTSAQKNPTAFYLCASRLAGMGELFFGEGSRLTVL.

The chain has TRBV7-2 and TRBJ2-7, with TRBD2 identical over 10 bases. The CDR3 is made up of 14 amino acids. Germline V gene sequence: CDR1 SGHTA, CDR2 FQGNSA. V lost 5 bases and J lost 4; bases outside the gene matches: 5. The CDR3 DNA is TGTGCCAGCAGCATGACTAGCGGGCCTTACGAGCAGTACTTC. Amino acid sequence: CASSMTSGPYEQYF.

V gene TRBV7-8 combines with J gene TRBJ1-5, with 11 bases lining up with TRBD1. The CDR3 spans 15 residues. The V and J ends lost 5 bases and 4 bases, in that order; junction bases with no gene match: 4. Per germline, CDR1 SGHVS and CDR2 FQNEAQ. CDR3 coding DNA: TGTGCCAGCAGCCCCGGGACAGGGGGGAATCAGCCCCAGCATTTT. Protein sequence: CASSPGTGGNQPQHF.

This clone was detected only once. The CDR3: CASSHASHSGFYNEQFF. CDR3 DNA: TGTGCCAGCAGTCACGCCTCCCATAGCGGGTTTTACAATGAGCAGTTCTTC. The chain links TRBV6-2 or TRBV6-3 to TRBJ2-1; 7 bases are shared with TRBD2. The CDR3 extends over 17 amino acids. J gave up 4 bases and V 5 bases, and 14 bases lay outside the gene matches. Looked up from germline, CDR1 is MNHEY and CDR2 is SVGEGT.

This chain uses TRBV7-9 with TRBJ2-3, with TRBD1 matching 8 bases. The CDR3 is 14 amino acids. Germline CDR1 and CDR2: SEHNR and FQNEAQ (reference sequence). V was clipped by 2 bases and J by 3 bases; unmatched bases: 1. The CDR3 sequence is CASSLTGGTDTQYF. The CDR3 DNA reads as TGTGCCAGCAGCTTAACAGGGGGTACAGATACGCAGTATTTT.

This chain uses TRBV7-2 with TRBJ2-7; 11 bases are shared with TRBD2. This CDR3 has 15 amino acids. With V trimmed by 4 bases and J by 1 base, 3 bases remained unmatched. Germline CDR1 and CDR2: SGHTA and FQGNSA. This CDR3 reads CASSSASGRSYEQYF. DNA for the CDR3: TGTGCCAGCAGCTCAGCTAGCGGGAGGTCCTACGAGCAGTACTTC.

On this clone: The sample carries other DNA sequences with the same CDR3. The chain combines TRBV27 with TRBJ2-3; D not certain. CDR1 MNHEY and CDR2 SMNVEV come from the germline V gene (reference sequence). This CDR3 comprises 14 residues. V was trimmed by 3 bases and J by 0 bases, leaving 7 bases between them. CDR3 amino acids: CASSFTASTDTQYF. For the CDR3, the DNA is TGTGCCAGCAGTTTTACCGCGAGCACAGATACGCAGTATTTT.